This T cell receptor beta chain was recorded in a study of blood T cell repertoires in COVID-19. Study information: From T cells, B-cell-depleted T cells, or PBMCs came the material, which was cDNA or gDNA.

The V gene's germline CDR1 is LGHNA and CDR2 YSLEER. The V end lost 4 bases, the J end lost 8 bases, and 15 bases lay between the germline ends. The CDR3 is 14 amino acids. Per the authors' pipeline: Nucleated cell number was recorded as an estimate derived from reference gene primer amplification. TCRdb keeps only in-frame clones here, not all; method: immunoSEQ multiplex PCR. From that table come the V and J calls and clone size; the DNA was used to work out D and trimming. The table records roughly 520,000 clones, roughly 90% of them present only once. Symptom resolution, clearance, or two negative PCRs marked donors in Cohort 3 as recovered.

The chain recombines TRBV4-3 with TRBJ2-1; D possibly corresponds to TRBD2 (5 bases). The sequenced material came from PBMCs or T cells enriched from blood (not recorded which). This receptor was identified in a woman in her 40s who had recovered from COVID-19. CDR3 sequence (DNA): TGCGCCAGCAGCCCTCAAGGGAGCCGCCATGAGCAGTTCTTC. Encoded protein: CASSPQGSRHEQFF.